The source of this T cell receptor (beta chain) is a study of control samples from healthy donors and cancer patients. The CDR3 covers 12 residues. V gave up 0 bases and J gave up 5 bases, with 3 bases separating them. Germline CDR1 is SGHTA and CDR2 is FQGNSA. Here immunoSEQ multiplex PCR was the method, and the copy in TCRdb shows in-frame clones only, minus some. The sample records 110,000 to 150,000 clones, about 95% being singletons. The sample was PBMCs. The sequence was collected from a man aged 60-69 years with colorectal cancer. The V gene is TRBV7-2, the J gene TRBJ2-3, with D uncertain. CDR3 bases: TGTGCCAGCAGCTTAGCGAGAGATACGCAGTATTTT. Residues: CASSLARDTQYF.